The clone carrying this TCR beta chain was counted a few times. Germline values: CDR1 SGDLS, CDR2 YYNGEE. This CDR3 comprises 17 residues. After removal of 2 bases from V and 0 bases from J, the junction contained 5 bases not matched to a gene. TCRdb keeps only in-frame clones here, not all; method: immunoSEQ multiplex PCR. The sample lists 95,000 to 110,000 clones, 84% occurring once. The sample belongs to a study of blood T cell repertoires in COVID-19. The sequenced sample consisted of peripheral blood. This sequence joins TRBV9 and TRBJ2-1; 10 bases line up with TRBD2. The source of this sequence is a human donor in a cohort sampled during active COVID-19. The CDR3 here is CASSVTSGAPSYNEQFF. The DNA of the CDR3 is TGTGCCAGCAGCGTCACTAGCGGGGCCCCCTCCTACAATGAGCAGTTCTTC.